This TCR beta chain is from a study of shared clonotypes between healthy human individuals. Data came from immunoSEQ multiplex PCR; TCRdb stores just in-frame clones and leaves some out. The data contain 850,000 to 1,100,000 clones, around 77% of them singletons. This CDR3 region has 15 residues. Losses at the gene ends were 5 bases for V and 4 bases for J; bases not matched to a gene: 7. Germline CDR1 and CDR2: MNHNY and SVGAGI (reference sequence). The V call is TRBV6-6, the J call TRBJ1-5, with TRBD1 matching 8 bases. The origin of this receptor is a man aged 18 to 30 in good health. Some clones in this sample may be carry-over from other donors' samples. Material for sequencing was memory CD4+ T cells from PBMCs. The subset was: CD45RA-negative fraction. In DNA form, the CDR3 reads TGTGCCAGCAGTCCCGGGACAGGCGAGAATCAGCCCCAGCATTTT. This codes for CASSPGTGENQPQHF.